The source of this T cell receptor beta chain is a study of T cells after yellow fever vaccination. This CDR3 comprises 13 residues. From germline, CDR1 is LNHDA and CDR2 SQIVND (reference sequence). With 4 bases removed from V and 4 bases from J, the gap between germline ends came to 10 bases. TCRdb re-derived calls from the 5' RACE reads in MiXCR, one entry per CDR3 protein. The sample lists 450,000 to 600,000 distinct CDR3 sequences, less than 20% occurring once. The TCR comes from a man aged 18 to 29 who received the YFV17D yellow fever vaccine. This chain links TRBV19 with TRBJ1-2; D gene ambiguous. The sample here was PBMCs, taken 5 days after the first yellow fever vaccination. CDR3 nucleotide sequence: TGTGCCAGTAGTAGTCCGTACCGCTATGGCTACACCTTC. Protein sequence: CASSSPYRYGYTF.